The 2 T cell receptor beta chains presented below share a single source sample, sequenced in a study of graft-versus-host responses after intestinal transplantation. Intraepithelial plus lamina propria lymphocytes were released by processing graft tissue. The method was immunoSEQ multiplex PCR; TCRdb's version includes in-frame clones alone and lacks a portion of them. The table has roughly 2,100 clones, 85% seen once; the top ten hold approximately 3.5%. This sample comprised ileum tissue, obtained just over 55 days after intestinal transplant. Receptors originate from a human patient who received an intestinal transplant, so some T cells may come from the graft donor.

The chain combines TRBV18 with TRBJ1-4, with D hard to call. Trimming pared 0 bases from V and 5 bases from J, leaving 10 bases between. The CDR3 is 15 amino acids. Per germline, CDR1 KGHSH and CDR2 LQKENI. For the CDR3, the DNA is TGTGCCAGCTCACCACCAACGTTCCAGAATGAAAAACTGTTTTTT. This sequence encodes CASSPPTFQNEKLFF.

V gene TRBV9 combines with J gene TRBJ2-3, with 9 positions matching TRBD2. The V segment lost 4 bases and the J segment 1 base; nucleotides outside the gene matches: 7. CDR1 and CDR2 from the germline V gene are SGDLS and YYNGEE. The CDR3 is 16 amino acids. The CDR3 bases are TGTGCCAGCAGCTTAGTAGCGGGGGTCGGCACAGATACGCAGTATTTT. Encoded protein: CASSLVAGVGTDTQYF. The whole variable domain, remainder taken from reference TRBV9 and TRBJ2-3, is DSGVTQTPKHLITATGQRVTLRCSPRSGDLSVYWYQQSLDQGLQFLIQYYNGEERAKGNILERFSAQQFPDLHSELNLSSLELGDSALYFCASSLVAGVGTDTQYFGPGTRLTVL.